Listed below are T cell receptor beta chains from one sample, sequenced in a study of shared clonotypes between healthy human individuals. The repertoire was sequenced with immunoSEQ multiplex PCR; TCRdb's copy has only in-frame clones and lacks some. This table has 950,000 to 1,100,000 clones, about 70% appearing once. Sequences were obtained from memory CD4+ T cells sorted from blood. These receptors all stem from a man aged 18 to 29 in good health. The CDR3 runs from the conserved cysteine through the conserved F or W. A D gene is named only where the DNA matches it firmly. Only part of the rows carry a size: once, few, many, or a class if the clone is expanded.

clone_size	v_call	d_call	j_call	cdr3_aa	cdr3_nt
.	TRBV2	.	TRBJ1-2	CASSILWGDDGYTF	TGTGCCAGCAGTATTCTGTGGGGGGACGATGGCTACACCTTC
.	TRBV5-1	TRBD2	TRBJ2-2	CASSAGLAGVQRSGELFF	TGCGCCAGCAGCGCGGGACTAGCGGGAGTGCAGAGATCCGGGGAGCTGTTTTTT
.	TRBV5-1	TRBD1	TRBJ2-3	CASSLGQASTDTQYF	TGCGCCAGCAGCCTGGGACAGGCCAGCACAGATACGCAGTATTTT
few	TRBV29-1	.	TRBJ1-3	CSVEGRNTIYF	TGCAGCGTTGAAGGAAGAAACACCATATATTTT
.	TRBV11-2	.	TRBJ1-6	CASSLVQGNSPLHF	TGTGCCAGCAGCTTAGTTCAGGGGAATTCACCCCTCCACTTT
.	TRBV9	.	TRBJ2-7	CASSVDPGSYEQYF	TGTGCCAGCAGCGTAGACCCCGGGTCCTACGAGCAGTACTTC
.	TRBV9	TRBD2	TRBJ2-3	CASSVAGLDRWDTQYF	TGTGCCAGCAGCGTTGCCGGACTAGATCGATGGGATACGCAGTATTTT
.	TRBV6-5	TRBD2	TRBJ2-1	CASSSTSYEQFF	TGTGCCAGCAGTTCGACTAGCTATGAGCAGTTCTTC
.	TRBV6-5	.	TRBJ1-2	CASSTPGQGNYGYTF	TGTGCCAGCAGTACCCCCGGGCAGGGCAACTATGGCTACACCTTC
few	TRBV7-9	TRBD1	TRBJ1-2	CASSLTIDRDHGYTF	TGTGCCAGCAGCTTAACGATTGACAGGGACCATGGCTACACCTTC
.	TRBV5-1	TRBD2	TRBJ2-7	CASSLLAESYEQYF	TGCGCCAGCAGCTTGCTAGCGGAGTCCTACGAGCAGTACTTC
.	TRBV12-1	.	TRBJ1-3	CASSPGQASPSGNTIYF	TGTGCCAGCAGCCCTGGTCAGGCTAGCCCCTCTGGAAACACCATATATTTT
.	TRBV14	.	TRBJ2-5	CASSQARRETQYF	TGTGCCAGCAGCCAAGCCAGGAGAGAGACCCAGTACTTC
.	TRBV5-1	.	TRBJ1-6	CASSPSGVYNSPLHF	TGCGCCAGCTCCCCCTCAGGGGTCTATAATTCACCCCTCCACTTT
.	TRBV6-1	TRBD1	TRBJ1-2	CASRPGQQGYTF	TGTGCCAGCCGGCCGGGACAGCAGGGCTACACCTTC
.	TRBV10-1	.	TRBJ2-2	CASGRETGELFF	TGCGCCTCTGGCAGGGAAACCGGGGAGCTGTTTTTT
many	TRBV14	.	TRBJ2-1	CASSQQMSSYNEQFF	TGTGCCAGCAGCCAACAGATGAGCTCCTACAATGAGCAGTTCTTC
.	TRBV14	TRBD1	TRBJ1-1	CASSQTGAMNTEAFF	TGTGCCAGCAGCCAGACAGGGGCGATGAACACTGAAGCTTTCTTT
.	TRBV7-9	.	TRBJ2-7	CASSLQGGTSYEQYF	TGTGCCAGCAGCTTACAGGGGGGGACTTCCTACGAGCAGTACTTC
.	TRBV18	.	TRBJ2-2	CASSPIGLGTGELFF	TGTGCCAGCTCACCGATCGGACTGGGCACCGGGGAGCTGTTTTTT
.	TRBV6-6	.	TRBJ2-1	CASSQDLFYNEQFF	TGTGCCAGCAGTCAGGACTTGTTCTACAATGAGCAGTTCTTC
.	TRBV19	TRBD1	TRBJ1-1	CASRPQGWNTEAFF	TGTGCCAGTAGACCACAGGGGTGGAACACTGAAGCTTTCTTT
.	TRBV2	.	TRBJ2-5	CASSDQRGWRETQYF	TGTGCCAGCAGTGATCAAAGGGGGTGGAGAGAGACCCAGTACTTC
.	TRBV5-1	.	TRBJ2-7	CASSSSGDYEQYF	TGCGCCAGCAGCTCGTCGGGGGACTACGAGCAGTACTTC
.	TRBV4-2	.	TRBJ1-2	CASSRKIFRPAPWGGYTF	TGTGCCAGCAGCCGGAAGATTTTTCGGCCAGCCCCGTGGGGTGGCTACACCTTC
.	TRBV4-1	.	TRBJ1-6	CASSQDMAVTVSFYNSPLHF	TGCGCCAGCAGCCAAGATATGGCCGTGACCGTTTCTTTCTATAATTCACCCCTCCACTTT
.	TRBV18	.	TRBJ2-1	CASSPMAFEQFF	TGTGCCAGCTCACCAATGGCGTTTGAGCAGTTCTTC
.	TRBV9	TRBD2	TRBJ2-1	CASSVDLAGSTAIAEQFF	TGTGCCAGCAGCGTAGATCTAGCGGGGTCCACCGCAATCGCTGAGCAGTTCTTC
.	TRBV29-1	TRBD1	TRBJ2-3	CSAGTGRPPDTQYF	TGCAGCGCCGGGACAGGGAGACCCCCAGATACGCAGTATTTT
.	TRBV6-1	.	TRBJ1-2	CASSEGTFYGYTF	TGTGCCAGCAGTGAAGGGACATTCTATGGCTACACCTTC
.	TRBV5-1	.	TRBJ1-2	CASSTRDVGDSYTF	TGCGCCAGCAGCACCCGGGACGTGGGTGATAGCTACACCTTC
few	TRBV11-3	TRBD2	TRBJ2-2	CASSSLTSGSHPGELFF	TGTGCCAGCAGCTCCTTGACTAGCGGGAGCCATCCCGGGGAGCTGTTTTTT